Below, 26 T cell receptor beta chains from the same sample are listed, as sequenced in a study of control samples from healthy donors and cancer patients. Profiling relied on immunoSEQ multiplex PCR, and the TCRdb table lists in-frame clones only, not all of them. Among some 120,000 clones, roughly nine tenths were seen once, and the ten largest hold 0.95% to 1.3%. The sequencing sample was made of PBMCs. Receptor source: a woman aged 50 to 60 with colorectal cancer.

The chain carries TRBV5-1 and TRBJ1-2, with 7 bases fitting TRBD1. The germline V gene encodes CDR1 SGHRS and CDR2 YFSETQ. V shed 5 bases and J 0 bases; nucleotides not matched to a gene: 13. This CDR3 has 17 amino acids. CDR3 in amino acids: CASSREGQYYTNYGYTF. CDR3 in DNA: TGCGCCAGCAGTCGGGAGGGACAGTACTATACTAACTATGGCTACACCTTC.

The chain employs TRBV5-4 and TRBJ2-3, with TRBD2 matching 13 bases. Germline assignment: CDR1 SGHNT and CDR2 YYREEE (reference sequence). Trimming cost V 4 bases and J 7 bases; bases outside gene matches: 12. This CDR3 has 17 residues. The CDR3 sequence: CASSGGTSGDYANTQYF. In DNA form, the CDR3 reads TGTGCCAGCAGCGGGGGGACTAGCGGGGATTATGCGAATACGCAGTATTTT.

This clone was counted between two and nine times. The chain recombines TRBV2 with TRBJ2-3; TRBD2 matches at 7 bases. Unmatched junction bases numbered 7, after V lost 5 bases and J lost 5 bases. This CDR3 has 14 amino acids. The germline V gene encodes CDR1 SNHLY and CDR2 FYNNEI. The CDR3 sequence: CASSYGLVGDTQYF. CDR3 DNA: TGTGCCAGCAGTTATGGACTAGTCGGAGATACGCAGTATTTT. Drawing the rest from reference TRBV2 and TRBJ2-3, the complete variable domain is EPEVTQTPSHQVTQMGQEVILRCVPISNHLYFYWYRQILGQKVEFLVSFYNNEISEKSEIFDDQFSVERPDGSNFTLKIRSTKLEDSAMYFCASSYGLVGDTQYFGPGTRLTVL.

The rearrangement joins TRBV28 to TRBJ2-3, with a possible D match to TRBD1 (5 bases). This CDR3 has 14 residues. CDR1 is MDHEN and CDR2 is SYDVKM in the germline V gene. V dropped 6 bases and J dropped 0 bases, with 10 bases sitting between them. The CDR3 sequence is CASRQGPSTDTQYF. Here the CDR3 DNA reads TGTGCCAGCAGGCAGGGTCCAAGCACAGATACGCAGTATTTT. The full variable domain, rest sourced from reference TRBV28 and TRBJ2-3, is DVKVTQSSRYLVKRTGEKVFLECVQDMDHENMFWYRQDPGLGLRLIYFSYDVKMKEKGDIPEGYSVSREKKERFSLILESASTNQTSMYLCASRQGPSTDTQYFGPGTRLTVL.

The gene calls are TRBV27 and TRBJ1-5; no clear D gene. This CDR3 has 18 amino acids. Germline lookup yields CDR1 MNHEY and CDR2 SMNVEV (reference sequence). Trimming stripped 5 bases from V and 0 bases from J, with 20 bases between. The CDR3 coding sequence is TGTGCCAGCAGTCCCCGGACTAAAAGTATGGGTAGCAATCAGCCCCAGCATTTT. Translated, it gives CASSPRTKSMGSNQPQHF.

The chain has TRBV19 and TRBJ1-5; 8 bases map to TRBD1. From germline, CDR1 is LNHDA and CDR2 SQIVND (reference sequence). The CDR3 extends over 15 amino acids. Trimming at V came to 7 bases and at J to 6 bases, leaving 11 bases not matched to a gene. CDR3 bases: TGTGCCAGTATCCCTACAGGGGGATCAAGTCAGCCCCAGCATTTT. This translates into CASIPTGGSSQPQHF.

V usage is TRBV7-8 and J usage is TRBJ1-6; D is undetermined. V dropped 7 bases and J dropped 8 bases, with 15 bases sitting between them. The CDR3 covers 14 residues. The V gene's germline CDR1 is SGHVS and CDR2 FQNEAQ. The CDR3 spells CASTTPGYYSPLHF. CDR3 DNA sequence: TGTGCCAGCACCACTCCGGGGTATTATTCACCCCTCCACTTT.

The genes are TRBV2 and TRBJ2-7, with D hard to call. V was cut by 7 bases and J by 7 bases, with 17 bases left in between. Germline V CDR1 and CDR2: SNHLY, FYNNEI. This CDR3 is 13 amino acids long. CDR3 amino acids: CASIGILVGEQYF. The CDR3 nucleotides are TGTGCCAGCATAGGGATCCTCGTCGGGGAGCAGTACTTC.

This chain links TRBV7-9 with TRBJ2-7, with TRBD1 identical over 9 bases. V dropped 3 bases and J dropped 4; count of bases not matched to a gene: 16. CDR3 size: 18 residues. Germline V lookup: CDR1 SEHNR, CDR2 FQNEAQ (reference sequence). The CDR3 loop is CASSFNTPRTGVMYEQYF. The CDR3 region has the DNA TGTGCCAGCAGCTTTAACACCCCCCGGACAGGGGTAATGTACGAGCAGTACTTC.

This clone was found once. V usage is TRBV28 and J usage is TRBJ2-1, with 8 bases fitting TRBD2. Germline loops: CDR1 MDHEN, CDR2 SYDVKM. J lost 0 bases, V lost 7 bases, and 5 bases had no gene match. CDR3 length equals 15 residues. For the CDR3, the DNA is TGTGCCAGCACCCGAAGCGGGAGCTCCTACAATGAGCAGTTCTTC. Protein sequence: CASTRSGSSYNEQFF.

This chain uses TRBV15 with TRBJ1-2; D is undetermined. The CDR3 extends over 15 amino acids. The germline V gene has CDR1 LNHNV and CDR2 YYDKDF (reference sequence). Between the trimmed V and J ends, which lost 0 bases and 7 bases, there was a span of 15 bases. CDR3: CATSRDGDPSGGYTF. CDR3 nucleotides: TGTGCCACCAGCAGAGACGGTGACCCCTCGGGTGGCTACACCTTC.

The chain has TRBV6-5 and TRBJ2-7, with a possible D match to TRBD1 (5 bases). Germline V gene lookup returns CDR1 MNHEY and CDR2 SVGAGI. Trimming stripped 5 bases from V and 5 bases from J, with 19 bases between. CDR3 length equals 15 residues. The CDR3 region has the DNA TGTGCCAGCAGTAGGGGCCGCCGGGCCGGCGACGAGCAGTACTTC. Protein product: CASSRGRRAGDEQYF.

The V gene is TRBV11-1, the J gene TRBJ2-5; D may match TRBD1 or TRBD2 (5 bases each). The CDR3 covers 16 residues. The V gene's germline CDR1 is SGHAT and CDR2 FQDESV (reference sequence). V was pared by 2 bases and J by 5 bases, with 18 bases between. The CDR3 region is CASSLFSGTKLETQYF. Here the CDR3 DNA reads TGTGCCAGCAGCTTATTTTCCGGGACCAAGTTGGAGACCCAGTACTTC.

The rearrangement joins TRBV10-3 to TRBJ1-2, with a possible D match to TRBD1 (6 bases). Trimming removed 6 bases from V and 3 bases from J, with 11 bases in between. Germline V gene sequence: CDR1 ENHRY, CDR2 SYGVKD. CDR3 length equals 13 residues. CDR3 in amino acids: CAISQTGDYGYTF. In DNA, the CDR3 is TGTGCCATCAGCCAGACAGGCGACTATGGCTACACCTTC.

This clone came up a few times. The same CDR3 is also encoded by other DNA sequences in this sample. V is TRBV7-3 and J is TRBJ1-1, with TRBD1 matching 10 bases. Trimming took 5 bases from V and 5 from J; bases not matched to a gene: 8. This CDR3 has 15 amino acids. CDR1 is SGHTA, CDR2 FQGTGA, per germline. The CDR3: CASSKTGGPGTEAFF. In nucleotides, the CDR3 is TGTGCCAGCAGCAAGACAGGGGGCCCGGGGACTGAAGCTTTCTTT. Supplemented by reference TRBV7-3 and TRBJ1-1, the full variable domain reads GAGVSQTPSNKVTEKGKYVELRCDPISGHTALYWYRQSLGQGPEFLIYFQGTGAADDSGLPNDRFFAVRPEGSVSTLKIQRTERGDSAVYLCASSKTGGPGTEAFFGQGTRLTVV.

V usage is TRBV19 and J usage is TRBJ2-2; a possible D gene is TRBD2 (6 bases). Germline V CDR1 and CDR2: LNHDA, SQIVND (reference sequence). This CDR3 region has 14 residues. The CDR3 sequence: CATSGGREGGELFF. The DNA for the CDR3 is TGTGCAACTAGTGGGGGGAGAGAGGGCGGGGAGCTGTTTTTT.

V is TRBV5-6 and J is TRBJ2-3, with D unclear. V was cut by 0 bases and J by 1 base, with 3 bases left in between. This CDR3 has 13 residues. CDR1 is SGHDT, CDR2 YYEEEE, per germline. The DNA of the CDR3 is TGTGCCAGCAGCTTGGACCGCACAGATACGCAGTATTTT. Translated, it gives CASSLDRTDTQYF.

This clone occurred many times. V gene TRBV3-1 (or the pseudogene TRBV3-2) combines with J gene TRBJ1-5; 10 bases match TRBD1. In germline, CDR1 is LGHDT, CDR2 YNNKEL (reference sequence). V lost 4 bases, J lost 4 bases, and 4 bases stayed unmatched. This CDR3 is built from 15 residues. CDR3 DNA: TGTGCCAGCAGCCGGGGGACAGGGGAAAATCAGCCCCAGCATTTT. It translates to CASSRGTGENQPQHF.

As to this clone: A junction end diverges from the germline sequence, so it may reflect a read error. The chain joins TRBV19 to TRBJ2-7, with a tentative D call TRBD1 (7 bases). The germline V gene encodes CDR1 LNHDA and CDR2 SQIVND (reference sequence). This CDR3 comprises 16 residues. As DNA, the CDR3 is TGTGCCAGTAGTATCGGGGGATACAGGGGTAGCTACGGGCAGTACTTC. This sequence encodes CASSIGGYRGSYGQYF.

The rearrangement joins TRBV7-8 to TRBJ1-1; D may be TRBD1 (5 bases). Germline V CDR1 and CDR2: SGHVS, FQNEAQ. Trimming took 2 bases from V and 0 from J, leaving 13 bases between them. This CDR3 region has 16 residues. The CDR3 nucleotides read TGTGCCAGCAGCTTACGCCTTGGGGGGATGAACACTGAAGCTTTCTTT. This sequence encodes CASSLRLGGMNTEAFF.

Regarding this clone: The junction shows a germline mismatch at one end, possibly a read error. CDR3 amino acids: CASRVGENTEAFF. The CDR3 nucleotides read TGTGCCAGCCGCGTGGGGGAGAACACTGAAGCTTTCTTT. The V and J genes are TRBV9 and TRBJ1-1; tentative D call: TRBD1 (5 bases). CDR3 length: 13 amino acids. The germline V gene has CDR1 SGDLS and CDR2 YYNGEE.

The chain has TRBV11-2 and TRBJ2-1; TRBD1 aligns across 9 bases. V lost 5 bases and J lost 7; bases outside the gene matches: 6. Germline CDR1 SGHAT, CDR2 FQNNGV. The CDR3 extends over 14 amino acids. Written as DNA, the CDR3 is TGTGCCAGCAGCCCCGGACAGGGGAGGAATGAGCAGTTCTTC. Translated, it gives CASSPGQGRNEQFF.

The chain joins TRBV10-3 to TRBJ2-1, with TRBD2 as a possible D gene (5 bases). The CDR3 has 14 residues. Trimming took 2 bases from V and 5 from J, leaving 10 bases between them. The germline V gene has CDR1 ENHRY and CDR2 SYGVKD. This chain's CDR3 is CAISEAGSNNEQFF. The CDR3 DNA reads as TGTGCCATCAGTGAGGCGGGCTCTAACAATGAGCAGTTCTTC.

The rearrangement uses TRBV9 and TRBJ1-1; D remains ambiguous. Trimming removed 4 bases from V and 0 bases from J, with 7 bases in between. There are 13 residues in the CDR3. Germline V gene lookup returns CDR1 SGDLS and CDR2 YYNGEE. CDR3 coding DNA: TGTGCCAGCAGCACAACTATGAACACTGAAGCTTTCTTT. Translating gives CASSTTMNTEAFF.

The CDR3, as DNA: TGTGCTAGTGGTGGGGCCCCAGGGAACTATGGCTACACCTTC. Its translation is CASGGAPGNYGYTF. The chain joins TRBV12-5 to TRBJ1-2, with D possibly TRBD1 on 5 matching bases. The CDR3 runs to 14 residues. V was clipped by 5 bases and J by 2 bases, with 12 bases between them. CDR1 is LGHNT and CDR2 is FRNRAP in the germline V gene.

The chain couples TRBV3-1 (or the pseudogene TRBV3-2) to TRBJ2-7, with D unclear. V was pared by 4 bases and J by 4 bases, with 14 bases between. Germline V gives CDR1 LGHDT, CDR2 YNNKEL (reference sequence). This CDR3 comprises 14 residues. The CDR3, as DNA: TGTGCCAGCAGCCTATTAGCCGGAGAGTACGAGCAGTACTTC. Protein sequence: CASSLLAGEYEQYF.